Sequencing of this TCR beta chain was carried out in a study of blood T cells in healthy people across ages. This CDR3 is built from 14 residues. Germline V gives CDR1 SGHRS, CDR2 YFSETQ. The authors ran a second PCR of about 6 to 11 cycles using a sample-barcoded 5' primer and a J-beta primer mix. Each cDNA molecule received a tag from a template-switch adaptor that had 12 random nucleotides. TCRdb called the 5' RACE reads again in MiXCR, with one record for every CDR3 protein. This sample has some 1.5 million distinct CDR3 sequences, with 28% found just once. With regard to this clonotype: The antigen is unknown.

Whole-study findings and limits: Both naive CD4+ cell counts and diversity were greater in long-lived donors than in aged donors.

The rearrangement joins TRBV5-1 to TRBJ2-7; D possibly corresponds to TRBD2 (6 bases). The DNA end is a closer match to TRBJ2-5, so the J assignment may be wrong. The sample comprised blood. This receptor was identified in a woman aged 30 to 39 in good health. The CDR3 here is CASSWEAVSPTQYF. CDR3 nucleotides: TGCGCCAGCAGCTGGGAGGCGGTCTCACCGACCCAGTACTTC.